This T cell receptor (beta chain) came from a study of blood T cells in healthy people across ages. Study-wide results and limits: Among long-lived donors, naive CD4+ cells were more numerous and diversity higher than in aged donors. Researchers deemed the diversity estimates from one million T cells underestimates.

Primed by a sample-barcoded 5' primer and a J-beta primer mix, a second PCR proceeded for roughly 6 to 12 cycles. All cDNA molecules were each tagged by a template-switch adaptor with 12 random nucleotides. TCRdb analysed the 5' RACE reads with MiXCR anew, one entry per CDR3 protein. The repertoire holds about 1.1 million distinct CDR3 sequences, with 30% to 40% as singletons. Per individual sample, total RNA of at least 5.5 micrograms was extracted. Remarks on this clonotype: The target antigen is unknown.

Germline trimming cut 4 bases from V and 0 bases from J; bases unmatched to any gene: 21. Germline CDR1 SGHAT, CDR2 FQNNGV. This CDR3 comprises 23 residues. The receptor was derived from a man younger than 35 in good health. The rearrangement uses TRBV11-2 and TRBJ2-3; 14 bases agree with TRBD2. The source material was blood. CDR3 protein: CASSSPARVPGLAGASSTDTQYF. The CDR3 DNA follows: TGTGCCAGCAGCTCTCCTGCCCGAGTCCCGGGACTAGCGGGGGCCTCTAGCACAGATACGCAGTATTTT.